This T cell receptor (beta chain) is drawn from a study of T cell repertoires in cytomegalovirus infection. TCRdb re-analysed the reads in MiXCR, keeping a single row per CDR3 protein. The sample has about 770,000 distinct CDR3 sequences, 25% to 30% seen once. About this clonotype: Its target is not known.

The CDR3 totals 16 residues. CDR1 and CDR2 (germline): DFQATT, SNEGSKA (reference sequence). Unmatched junction bases numbered 9, after V lost 6 bases and J lost 0 bases. The source material was cultured CD8+ T cells from PBMCs, sampled from culture after CMV antigen stimulation. The TCR comes from a human donor in good health (CMV status not recorded). Some clones in this sample may be carry-over from other donors' samples. The rearrangement links TRBV20-1 to TRBJ1-5; 9 nucleotides agree with TRBD1. CDR3 coding DNA: TGCAGTGCCGGGGGAGACAGGGGGTATAGCAATCAGCCCCAGCATTTT. Encoded protein: CSAGGDRGYSNQPQHF.